This TCR beta chain originates from a study of blood T cell repertoires in COVID-19. Study in general: Acute and convalescent COVID-19 specimens originated in the United States, Italy and Spain.

The Seattle site enrolled patients during active infection and followed them longitudinally. Germline CDR1 reads KGHSH; CDR2 reads LQKENI. This CDR3 contains 18 residues. V lost 4 bases and J lost 2; bases outside the gene matches: 16. Using immunoSEQ multiplex PCR, the repertoire was profiled, and TCRdb retains in-frame clones only, with some absent. The sample lists 390,000 or so clones; around 87% were seen once. Sequenced sample: peripheral blood. The chain recombines TRBV18 with TRBJ2-7, with TRBD2 identical over 8 bases. The origin of this receptor is a woman aged 30 to 39 with COVID-19, enrolled during active disease. DNA for the CDR3: TGTGCCAGCTCACGCCGGGCCTTGGAGACTAGCGATACCTACGAGCAGTACTTC. It yields the protein CASSRRALETSDTYEQYF.